This entry lists 21 T cell receptor beta chains sequenced from one sample in a study of cytotoxic CD8 clonotypes in ibrutinib-treated CLL. Generated by immunoSEQ multiplex PCR, the TCRdb table keeps only in-frame clones and is missing some. In the table there are about 160,000 clones, 70% to 85% of which are singletons. The source was PBMCs, collected after 12 months of ibrutinib treatment. The receptors stem from a human donor with chronic lymphocytic leukemia.

The chain carries TRBV7-8 and TRBJ1-1, with D perhaps matching TRBD1 (6 bases). The CDR3 is 16 residues long. Looked up from germline, CDR1 is SGHVS and CDR2 is FQNEAQ. Trimming pared 5 bases from V and 8 bases from J, leaving 24 bases between. The CDR3 reads CASSKLGGAPYTEAFF. CDR3 bases: TGTGCCAGCAGCAAACTAGGGGGGGCCCCCTATACGGAAGCTTTCTTT.

V gene TRBV5-1 combines with J gene TRBJ1-3, with D possibly being TRBD1 (5 bases). Germline assignment: CDR1 SGHRS and CDR2 YFSETQ. Trimming shortened V by 5 bases and J by 0 bases, and 15 bases separated the two germline ends. The CDR3 sequence is 16 residues long. The CDR3 nucleotides are TGCGCCAGCAGACCTGGGACCGAACGCTCTGGAAACACCATATATTTT. This translates into CASRPGTERSGNTIYF. The full variable domain, rest sourced from reference TRBV5-1 and TRBJ1-3, is KAGVTQTPRYLIKTRGQQVTLSCSPISGHRSVSWYQQTPGQGLQFLFEYFSETQRNKGNFPGRFSGRQFSNSRSEMNVSTLELGDSALYLCASRPGTERSGNTIYFGEGSWLTVV.

V and J are TRBV7-8 and TRBJ2-2; 9 nucleotides align to TRBD2. The length of the CDR3 is 15 residues. J lost 4 bases, V lost 5 bases, and 5 bases had no gene match. Germline assignment: CDR1 SGHVS and CDR2 FQNEAQ. The DNA for the CDR3 is TGTGCCAGCAGCAAAGCGGGAGGTAGCACCGGGGAGCTGTTTTTT. It codes for CASSKAGGSTGELFF.

This clone was recorded once. The V gene is TRBV6-1, the J gene TRBJ1-2; TRBD1 matches at 7 bases. Germline V gene lookup returns CDR1 MNHNS and CDR2 SASEGT. This CDR3 has 13 residues. The ends lost 10 bases at V and 7 bases at J; junction bases unmatched: 12. The DNA for the CDR3 is TGTGCCACCTTCGGGACAGATATCCTTGGCTACACCTTC. As protein: CATFGTDILGYTF.

The chain joins TRBV12-2 to TRBJ2-1. TRBV12-2 is a documented pseudogene. The CDR3 extends over 8 amino acids. CDR3 in DNA: TGTGCAAGTCGCTTGCAGTTCTTC. Residues: CASRLQFF.

This chain joins TRBV6-5 and TRBJ1-1; D remains unclear. The CDR3 is made up of 11 amino acids. Looked up from germline, CDR1 is MNHEY and CDR2 is SVGAGI. Trimming removed 8 bases at V and 5 bases at J, with 9 bases between. The CDR3 sequence: CASRSGTEAFF. In DNA, the CDR3 is TGTGCCAGCCGGAGCGGTACTGAAGCTTTCTTT.

This clone was counted once. The chain carries TRBV5-1 and TRBJ1-2, with a weak D call TRBD1 (5 bases). The germline gives CDR1 SGHRS, CDR2 YFSETQ. V lost 7 bases to trimming and J lost 8 bases, with 15 bases between them. This CDR3 is built from 12 residues. CDR3 nucleotides: TGCGCCAGCGGGGGGACGGCATCCGGCTACACCTTC. This translates into CASGGTASGYTF.

The chain recombines TRBV28 with TRBJ1-2; TRBD1 is a possible D gene (6 bases). Deletions cut 6 bases from V and 3 bases from J, with 11 bases between. From germline, CDR1 is MDHEN and CDR2 SYDVKM. This CDR3 spans 13 amino acids. The CDR3 region has the DNA TGTGCCAGCAGCCTACAGGGTTACTATGGCTACACCTTC. It codes for CASSLQGYYGYTF.

This chain links TRBV5-1 with TRBJ2-7; TRBD1 might be the D (6 bases). CDR1 is SGHRS, CDR2 YFSETQ, per germline. The CDR3 has 14 residues. Trimming stripped 1 base from V and 5 bases from J, with 13 bases between. The chain's CDR3 is CASSLQGMVNEQYF. In DNA form, the CDR3 reads TGCGCCAGCAGCTTGCAGGGGATGGTAAACGAGCAGTACTTC.

The V gene is TRBV7-9, the J gene TRBJ2-1, with D hard to call. The CDR3 sequence is 15 residues long. The germline gives CDR1 SEHNR, CDR2 FQNEAQ (reference sequence). Trimming pared 1 base from V and 4 bases from J, leaving 11 bases between. CDR3 nucleotides: TGTGCCAGCAGCTTAGACGGGCGGAAATACAATGAGCAGTTCTTC. This codes for CASSLDGRKYNEQFF.

The chain joins TRBV4-2 to TRBJ2-5, with 9 bases identical to TRBD2. Germline V lookup: CDR1 LGHNA, CDR2 YNFKEQ. The CDR3 sequence is 16 residues long. With V trimmed by 4 bases and J by 7 bases, 13 bases remained unmatched. The CDR3 loop reads CASSPPRSGGLRTQYF. The DNA of the CDR3 is TGTGCCAGCAGCCCCCCGCGGAGCGGGGGGTTGAGGACCCAGTACTTC.

The J gene is TRBJ2-7, the V gene TRBV6-5; TRBD1 matches at 8 bases. This CDR3 has 13 amino acids. In germline, CDR1 is MNHEY, CDR2 SVGAGI. The junction had 3 bases not matched to a gene; V was cut back by 6 bases and J by 2 bases. This CDR3 is CASSRDRPYEQYF. CDR3 nucleotides: TGTGCCAGCAGCCGGGACAGGCCCTACGAGCAGTACTTC.

The chain employs TRBV28 and TRBJ1-6; 7 bases fit TRBD1. In germline, CDR1 is MDHEN, CDR2 SYDVKM. The CDR3 totals 15 residues. Trimming cost V 8 bases and J 4 bases; bases outside gene matches: 8. CDR3 coding DNA: TGTGCCAGCCGCCTGACGGGACAGTATAATTCACCCCTCCACTTT. It translates to CASRLTGQYNSPLHF.

The chain employs TRBV7-2 and TRBJ2-3; D is uncertain. In germline, CDR1 is SGHTA, CDR2 FQGNSA. V lost 2 bases to trimming and J lost 4 bases, with 4 bases between them. This CDR3 spans 12 amino acids. The DNA of the CDR3 is TGTGCCAGCAGCTTAAATGCAGATACGCAGTATTTT. Its translation: CASSLNADTQYF. Supplemented by reference TRBV7-2 and TRBJ2-3, the full variable domain reads GAGVSQSPSNKVTEKGKDVELRCDPISGHTALYWYRQSLGQGLEFLIYFQGNSAPDKSGLPSDRFSAERTGGSVSTLTIQRTQQEDSAVYLCASSLNADTQYFGPGTRLTVL.

This chain links TRBV7-2 with TRBJ1-2; the D gene is possibly TRBD1 (5 bases). CDR3 length: 15 amino acids. The V and J ends lost 1 base and 4 bases respectively, with 13 bases between them. Germline V gene lookup returns CDR1 SGHTA and CDR2 FQGNSA. Written as DNA, the CDR3 is TGTGCCAGCAGCTTAGTAGGGGACCCGACCTATGGCTACACCTTC. It specifies CASSLVGDPTYGYTF.

The chain joins TRBV5-8 to TRBJ1-1, with no clear D. Trimming took off 3 bases at V and 6 bases at J, with 18 bases between the two ends. CDR1 and CDR2 from the germline V gene are SGHTS and YDEGEE. The CDR3 sequence is 15 residues long. The CDR3 DNA reads as TGTGCCAGCAGCTCCCCCCCAAGCTCCAAACCTGAAGCTTTCTTT. Its translation: CASSSPPSSKPEAFF.

This chain links TRBV6-5 with TRBJ2-3, with 10 nucleotides matching TRBD1. This CDR3 has 14 amino acids. V was clipped by 11 bases and J by 1 base; unmatched bases: 6. Germline-derived CDR1 and CDR2 are MNHEY and SVGAGI. The DNA of the CDR3 is TGTGCCGCAACCGGGACAGGGGGCACAGATACGCAGTATTTT. Translated: CAATGTGGTDTQYF.

V is TRBV5-8 and J is TRBJ2-1; D is ambiguous. The germline V and J ends were trimmed by 6 bases and 2 bases, with 12 bases remaining between them. This CDR3 has 14 residues. Germline CDR1 reads SGHTS; CDR2 reads YDEGEE. This chain's CDR3 is CASNEDSPYNEQFF. CDR3 nucleotides: TGTGCCAGCAACGAGGATTCACCCTACAATGAGCAGTTCTTC. The full variable domain, completed using reference TRBV5-8 and TRBJ2-1, is EAGVTQSPTHLIKTRGQQATLRCSPISGHTSVYWYQQALGLGLQFLLWYDEGEERNRGNFPPRFSGRQFPNYSSELNVNALELEDSALYLCASNEDSPYNEQFFGPGTRLTVL.

This clone was observed at least ten times. The gene calls are TRBV30 and TRBJ1-3; 7 positions match TRBD1. The CDR3 runs 15 residues. Per germline, CDR1 GTSNPN and CDR2 SVGIG (reference sequence). Germline trimming cut 3 bases from V and 0 bases from J; bases unmatched to any gene: 5. The CDR3 region is CAWRAGQSSGNTIYF. The CDR3 DNA follows: TGTGCCTGGAGGGCGGGACAGAGCTCTGGAAACACCATATATTTT.

The chain carries TRBV28 and TRBJ1-2, with D possibly matching TRBD1 (6 bases). This CDR3 is built from 16 residues. Germline-derived CDR1 and CDR2 are MDHEN and SYDVKM. V shed 2 bases and J shed 4 bases, with 17 bases lying between them. The CDR3 protein is CASSLNLLGGAYGYTF. The CDR3 coding sequence is TGTGCCAGCAGTTTAAATCTCCTCGGGGGCGCCTATGGCTACACCTTC.

The V gene is TRBV11-1, the J gene TRBJ2-7, with D perhaps matching TRBD1 or TRBD2 (5 bases each). V gave up 4 bases and J gave up 7 bases, with 20 bases separating them. Germline V lookup: CDR1 SGHAT, CDR2 FQDESV (reference sequence). The CDR3 totals 15 residues. The CDR3 DNA sequence: TGTGCCAGCAGCTGGGACGGTTATCTACGTAGAGAGCAGTACTTC. It yields the protein CASSWDGYLRREQYF.